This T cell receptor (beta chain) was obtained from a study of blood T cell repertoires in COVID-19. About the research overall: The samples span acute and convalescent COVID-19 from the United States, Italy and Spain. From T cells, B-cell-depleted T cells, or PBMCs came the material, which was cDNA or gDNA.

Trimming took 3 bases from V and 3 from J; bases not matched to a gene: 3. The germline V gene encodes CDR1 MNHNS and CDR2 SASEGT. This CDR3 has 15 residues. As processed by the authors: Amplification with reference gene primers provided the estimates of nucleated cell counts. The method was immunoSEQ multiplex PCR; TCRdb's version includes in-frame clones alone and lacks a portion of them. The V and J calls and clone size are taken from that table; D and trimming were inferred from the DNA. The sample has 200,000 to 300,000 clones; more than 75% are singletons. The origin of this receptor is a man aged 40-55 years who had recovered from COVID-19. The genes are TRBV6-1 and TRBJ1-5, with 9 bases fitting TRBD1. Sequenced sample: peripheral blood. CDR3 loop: CASSEDRGVNQPQHF. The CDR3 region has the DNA TGTGCCAGCAGTGAGGACAGGGGCGTCAATCAGCCCCAGCATTTT.